This TCR beta chain was found in a study of blood T cell repertoires in COVID-19. Study overall: Samples representing acute and convalescent COVID-19 were sourced from the United States, Italy and Spain. PBMCs, B-cell-depleted T cells, or T cells were the source of the cDNA or gDNA that made up the material.

Authors' analysis steps: From reference gene primer amplification, estimates of nucleated cell counts were derived. Produced via immunoSEQ multiplex PCR; TCRdb's table is partial and in-frame only. Clone size and V and J calls were adopted from that table, with D and trimming inferred from the DNA. The profile shows approximately 390,000 clones, more than 70% of them singletons. The CDR3 runs to 15 residues. Germline assignment: CDR1 SGHDT and CDR2 YYEEEE. V was shortened by 4 bases and J by 6 bases, with 20 bases between the two germline ends. The TCR originated in a woman in her fifties or sixties with COVID-19, enrolled during active disease. Sequencing input: peripheral blood. The chain has TRBV5-6 and TRBJ2-7; a weak D match, TRBD2 (5 bases). CDR3 in amino acids: CASSLAGLGWGEQYF. CDR3 sequence (DNA): TGTGCCAGCAGCCTCGCAGGACTTGGCTGGGGCGAGCAGTACTTC.